One sample yielded the 30 T cell receptor beta chains listed below, sequenced in a study of blood T cell repertoires in COVID-19. Here immunoSEQ multiplex PCR was the method, and the copy in TCRdb shows in-frame clones only, minus some. The sample carries nearly 110,000 clones, about 91% recorded once. What was sequenced was peripheral blood. Every receptor here comes from a man in his fifties or sixties with active or convalescent COVID-19.

V and J are TRBV19 and TRBJ1-5; D not resolved. The CDR3 runs to 13 residues. The ends were cut back, 3 bases at V and 7 bases at J, with 10 bases in the middle. Looked up from germline, CDR1 is LNHDA and CDR2 is SQIVND (reference sequence). CDR3 sequence: CASSIGREQPQHF. The CDR3 DNA follows: TGTGCCAGTAGTATCGGCCGGGAACAGCCCCAGCATTTT.

CDR3 in amino acids: CASSSSGQYNSPLHF. In DNA form, the CDR3 reads TGTGCCAGCAGTAGCTCGGGACAGTATAATTCACCCCTCCACTTT. The rearrangement links TRBV6-5 to TRBJ1-6, with TRBD1 matching 7 bases. The CDR3 is 15 amino acids. Germline V CDR1 and CDR2: MNHEY, SVGAGI. J was trimmed by 4 bases and V by 5 bases; bases with no gene match: 5.

J is TRBJ2-7 and V is TRBV21-1; the table's D call of TRBD2 was not tested on the DNA. TRBV21-1 is an annotated pseudogene. This CDR3 region has 16 residues. The CDR3 nucleotides are TGTGCCAGCAGCAAACTCCAACTAGCGGGGATGTACGAGCAGTACTTC. Translated, it gives CASSKLQLAGMYEQYF.

The chain links TRBV30 to TRBJ1-1, with unresolved D. Germline CDR1 is GTSNPN and CDR2 is SVGIG (reference sequence). The V and J ends lost 8 bases and 2 bases respectively, with 18 bases between them. This CDR3 has 14 amino acids. CDR3 nucleotides: TGTGCCCACTCCGAAGTCTCATTAAACACTGAAGCTTTCTTT. Protein product: CAHSEVSLNTEAFF.

The genes are TRBV5-5 and TRBJ2-5, with a possible D match to TRBD2 (6 bases). V gave up 0 bases and J gave up 0 bases, with 12 bases separating them. Per the germline V gene, CDR1 is SGHKS and CDR2 is YYEKEE (reference sequence). The CDR3 has 16 amino acids. CDR3 residues: CASSLGGALYQETQYF. Here the CDR3 DNA reads TGTGCCAGCAGCTTGGGCGGGGCTTTGTACCAAGAGACCCAGTACTTC. The variable domain in full, with the rest retrieved from reference TRBV5-5 and TRBJ2-5, is DAGVTQSPTHLIKTRGQQVTLRCSPISGHKSVSWYQQVLGQGPQFIFQYYEKEERGRGNFPDRFSARQFPNYSSELNVNALLLGDSALYLCASSLGGALYQETQYFGPGTRLLVL.

The CDR3 region has the DNA TGTGCCAGCAGCGTAGTGGGGACTAGCGGGTGGGCCACAGATACGCAGTATTTT. Translation: CASSVVGTSGWATDTQYF. V is TRBV9 and J is TRBJ2-3; TRBD2 aligns across 12 bases. The germline V gene encodes CDR1 SGDLS and CDR2 YYNGEE. V was pared by 0 bases and J by 2 bases, with 7 bases of the junction left unmatched. The CDR3 extends over 18 amino acids.

In regard to this clone: A junction end diverges from the germline sequence, so it may reflect a read error. The chain employs TRBV6-5 and TRBJ2-2; 7 nucleotides align to TRBD2. CDR1 is MNHEY and CDR2 is SVGAGI in the germline V gene. This CDR3 region has 14 residues. CDR3 protein: CASIYGGRGGELFF. In DNA, the CDR3 is TGTGCCAGCATTTACGGGGGGAGGGGCGGGGAGCTGTTTTTT.

This clone is a singleton in its sample. The J gene is TRBJ2-3, the V gene TRBV28; TRBD1 matches at 9 bases. This CDR3 contains 15 residues. With 5 bases clipped from V and 2 bases from J, the junction kept 5 bases outside the gene matches. The germline CDR1 and CDR2 sequences are MDHEN and SYDVKM. CDR3 bases: TGTGCCAGCAGTCCGACAGGGGGAAACACAGATACGCAGTATTTT. Protein: CASSPTGGNTDTQYF.

This sequence joins TRBV6-5 and TRBJ2-7; possible D gene TRBD2, 6 bases. The V and J ends lost 7 bases and 3 bases respectively, with 19 bases between them. This CDR3 is built from 15 residues. Germline CDR1 and CDR2: MNHEY and SVGAGI. The CDR3 bases are TGTGCCAGCACCCCCCCCGGAGGGAAGATCTACGAGCAGTACTTC. It translates to CASTPPGGKIYEQYF.

This clone was seen only a few times. V and J are TRBV28 and TRBJ1-3, with D unresolved. Germline loops: CDR1 MDHEN, CDR2 SYDVKM. V shed 5 bases and J shed 9 bases, with 11 bases lying between them. The CDR3 has 12 residues. The CDR3 protein is CASSPPVGTIYF. CDR3 DNA: TGTGCCAGCAGTCCGCCCGTCGGCACCATATATTTT.

The rearrangement joins TRBV2 to TRBJ1-1, with 9 bases lining up with TRBD1. The CDR3 covers 16 residues. The trim removed 8 bases at V and 1 base at J, leaving 11 bases unmatched. Per the germline V gene, CDR1 is SNHLY and CDR2 is FYNNEI. The CDR3 DNA sequence: TGTGCCAGCGCCCTTGGACAGGGGAGCCCGAACACTGAAGCTTTCTTT. This sequence encodes CASALGQGSPNTEAFF.

V and J are TRBV11-2 and TRBJ2-7, with D possibly TRBD1 on 5 matching bases. The CDR3 runs to 14 residues. Trimming took 2 bases from V and 2 from J, leaving 10 bases between them. Germline CDR1 is SGHAT and CDR2 is FQNNGV. The CDR3 reads CASSLSGAAYEQYF. The CDR3 coding sequence is TGTGCCAGCAGCTTATCTGGGGCGGCCTACGAGCAGTACTTC. Full variable domain (missing parts from reference TRBV11-2 and TRBJ2-7): EAGVAQSPRYKIIEKRQSVAFWCNPISGHATLYWYQQILGQGPKLLIQFQNNGVVDDSQLPKDRFSAERLKGVDSTLKIQPAKLEDSAVYLCASSLSGAAYEQYFGPGTRLTVT.

The V call is TRBV4-3, the J call TRBJ2-3, with 8 bases aligning to TRBD1. This CDR3 spans 17 amino acids. V trimming: 2 bases; J trimming: 2 bases; junction bases outside the gene matches: 9. Germline-derived CDR1 and CDR2 are LGHNA and YSLEER. For the CDR3, the DNA is TGCGCCAGCAGCCAAAACGGCGGGACAGGTTACACAGATACGCAGTATTTT. The encoded protein is CASSQNGGTGYTDTQYF.

The V call is TRBV29-1, the J call TRBJ2-3, with TRBD1 matching 7 bases. The CDR3 runs to 15 residues. Germline loops: CDR1 SQVTM, CDR2 ANQGSEA. Trimming took 8 bases from V and 2 from J; bases not matched to a gene: 13. This chain's CDR3 is CSSTRAGGPTDTQYF. CDR3 in DNA: TGCAGCTCGACCCGAGCAGGGGGTCCCACAGATACGCAGTATTTT.

The chain recombines TRBV6-5 with TRBJ1-2, with a weak D call TRBD1 (5 bases). The CDR3 contains 14 residues. Germline V gene sequence: CDR1 MNHEY, CDR2 SVGAGI. Trimming shortened V by 5 bases and J by 7 bases, and 17 bases separated the two germline ends. CDR3 amino acids: CASSPLPRDGGYTF. CDR3 coding DNA: TGTGCCAGCAGTCCCCTTCCCAGGGATGGTGGCTACACCTTC.

The chain carries TRBV27 and TRBJ2-2; 11 bases line up with TRBD2. J lost 6 bases, V lost 2 bases, and 5 bases had no gene match. This CDR3 comprises 16 residues. CDR1 and CDR2 from the germline V gene are MNHEY and SMNVEV (reference sequence). CDR3 DNA: TGTGCCAGCAGTTTACTAGCGGGAGGTCTCGCCGGGGAGCTGTTTTTT. Protein product: CASSLLAGGLAGELFF.

The V call is TRBV28, the J call TRBJ2-3; 11 bases fit TRBD1. This CDR3 is 15 amino acids long. Per germline, CDR1 MDHEN and CDR2 SYDVKM. The trim removed 5 bases at V and 6 bases at J, leaving 7 bases unmatched. CDR3 protein: CASSRTGGLKDTQYF. CDR3 nucleotides: TGTGCCAGCAGTAGGACAGGGGGCTTGAAGGATACGCAGTATTTT. Full variable domain (outside the CDR3, taken from reference TRBV28 and TRBJ2-3): DVKVTQSSRYLVKRTGEKVFLECVQDMDHENMFWYRQDPGLGLRLIYFSYDVKMKEKGDIPEGYSVSREKKERFSLILESASTNQTSMYLCASSRTGGLKDTQYFGPGTRLTVL.

The chain is built from TRBV7-8 and TRBJ2-7; D uncertain. The length of the CDR3 is 15 residues. CDR1 is SGHVS, CDR2 FQNEAQ, per germline. V lost 6 bases, J lost 1 base, and 16 bases lay in between. The CDR3 reads CASSSDPGTSYEQYF. CDR3 sequence (DNA): TGTGCCAGCAGTTCCGATCCGGGTACTTCCTACGAGCAGTACTTC.

The chain has TRBV6-2 or TRBV6-3 and TRBJ1-1; D gene unclear. CDR1 is MNHEY, CDR2 SVGEGT, per germline. The CDR3 spans 14 residues. Trimming cost V 4 bases and J 6 bases, with 15 bases left between them. In nucleotides, the CDR3 is TGTGCCAGCAGTTTTCCTATGCCGGGAGCTGAAGCTTTCTTT. The encoded protein is CASSFPMPGAEAFF.

This clone was recorded only once. V gene TRBV6-5 combines with J gene TRBJ1-1; TRBD1 might be the D (6 bases). V lost 6 bases and J lost 3, with 14 bases in between. The CDR3 spans 14 residues. Germline V gene data show CDR1 as MNHEY and CDR2 as SVGAGI. The CDR3 here is CASSPKHRDTEAFF. The CDR3 nucleotides are TGTGCCAGCAGCCCCAAGCACAGGGACACTGAAGCTTTCTTT.

The genes are TRBV23-1 and TRBJ1-1; D is undetermined. TRBV23-1 is classed as an ORF, of uncertain function. Trimming pared 0 bases from V and 1 base from J, leaving 6 bases between. This CDR3 spans 14 amino acids. The CDR3 here is CASSQSGGNTEAFF. The CDR3 DNA reads TGCGCCAGCAGTCAATCAGGAGGGAACACTGAAGCTTTCTTT.

This clone showed up just once. The J gene is TRBJ1-5, the V gene TRBV25-1, with D possibly matching TRBD1 (6 bases). Trimming pared 2 bases from V and 8 bases from J, leaving 16 bases between. The germline V gene encodes CDR1 MGHDK and CDR2 SYGVNS. The CDR3 consists of 15 residues. The CDR3 bases are TGTGCCAGCAGTGAAGGGGGGGGCGCGATCAAGCCCCAGCATTTT. Translating it yields CASSEGGGAIKPQHF.

The chain is built from TRBV28 and TRBJ1-5; possible D gene TRBD1, 5 bases. Germline V lookup: CDR1 MDHEN, CDR2 SYDVKM. V dropped 5 bases and J dropped 6 bases, with 8 bases sitting between them. The CDR3 totals 12 residues. The CDR3 here is CASSQGVQPQHF. CDR3 sequence (DNA): TGTGCCAGCAGTCAGGGTGTTCAGCCCCAGCATTTT.

The CDR3 loop is CASSVSGVRGSTGELFF. In nucleotides, the CDR3 is TGTGCCAGCAGCGTATCAGGGGTCAGGGGATCCACCGGGGAGCTGTTTTTT. This chain links TRBV9 with TRBJ2-2; the D gene is possibly TRBD1 (6 bases). Trimming took off 1 base at V and 4 bases at J, with 17 bases between the two ends. Germline CDR1 is SGDLS and CDR2 is YYNGEE. The CDR3 spans 17 residues.

This clone was counted many times. The chain combines TRBV7-9 with TRBJ2-3; 12 bases line up with TRBD2. The V segment lost 7 bases and the J segment 2 bases; nucleotides outside the gene matches: 10. Germline CDR1 and CDR2: SEHNR and FQNEAQ (reference sequence). The CDR3 sequence is 17 residues long. CDR3 nucleotides: TGTGCCAGCACCACGGGACTAGCGGGCCCCCCCACAGATACGCAGTATTTT. This translates into CASTTGLAGPPTDTQYF.

The rearrangement links TRBV5-8 to TRBJ1-1, with TRBD1 matching 7 bases. This CDR3 has 15 residues. The germline CDR1 and CDR2 sequences are SGHTS and YDEGEE. Losses at the gene ends were 2 bases for V and 5 bases for J; bases not matched to a gene: 9. The chain's CDR3 is CASSFRTVTGTEAFF. Here the CDR3 DNA reads TGTGCCAGCAGCTTCCGGACCGTGACAGGGACTGAAGCTTTCTTT.

This chain joins TRBV15 and TRBJ1-2; D perhaps matches TRBD1 (6 bases). The CDR3 runs 13 residues. Trimming took off 2 bases at V and 7 bases at J, with 11 bases between the two ends. CDR1 and CDR2 from the germline V gene are LNHNV and YYDKDF (reference sequence). CDR3 nucleotide sequence: TGTGCCACCAGCAGAATCGACAGGTTTGGCTACACCTTC. Encoded protein: CATSRIDRFGYTF.

This chain links TRBV10-3 with TRBJ2-1; TRBD1 agrees at 9 bases. The germline V gene encodes CDR1 ENHRY and CDR2 SYGVKD. Germline trimming cut 7 bases from V and 4 bases from J; bases unmatched to any gene: 8. CDR3 size: 15 residues. CDR3 sequence: CAIKPEDRGYNEQFF. In DNA, the CDR3 is TGTGCCATCAAACCGGAGGACAGGGGTTACAATGAGCAGTTCTTC.

This sequence joins TRBV29-1 and TRBJ2-1; maybe TRBD2 (5 bases). This CDR3 region has 13 residues. V lost 3 bases and J lost 8, with 14 bases in between. CDR1 is SQVTM, CDR2 ANQGSEA, per germline. The CDR3 spells CSVDGLARDEQFF. The CDR3 bases are TGCAGCGTTGACGGCCTAGCTCGGGATGAGCAGTTCTTC.

This clone was recorded a few times. Different DNA sequences within this sample yield the same CDR3. The chain combines TRBV3-1 (or the pseudogene TRBV3-2) with TRBJ1-5; no definite D call. Germline V gene lookup returns CDR1 LGHDT and CDR2 YNNKEL (reference sequence). The length of the CDR3 is 14 residues. V was clipped by 0 bases and J by 4 bases, with 7 bases between them. The CDR3, as DNA: TGTGCCAGCAGCCAAGATATTGTGAATCAGCCCCAGCATTTT. Amino acids: CASSQDIVNQPQHF.